The clone carrying this TCR beta chain was counted a few times. No antigen is known for it. Per the germline V gene, CDR1 is WNHNN and CDR2 is SYGVQD (reference sequence). The trim removed 5 bases at V and 1 base at J, leaving 1 base unmatched. The CDR3 covers 15 residues. Data came from immunoSEQ multiplex PCR; TCRdb stores just in-frame clones and leaves some out. The data show roughly 2,300,000 clones, with roughly 90% seen just once and approximately 0.4% held by the top ten. This entry is derived from a study of shared clonotypes between healthy human individuals. The study's findings and limits: Clonotype sharing among donors was thought likely to change with sequencing depth. Clonotypes shared by all four sorted-subset donors had higher generation probabilities than non-shared clonotypes.

V and J are TRBV10-1 and TRBJ2-2, with TRBD2 identical over 10 bases. The sequenced sample consisted of naive CD4+ T cells from PBMCs. This sample's subset: CD45RA+ positively selected. The sequence came from a man between 18 and 35 years old in good health. Some clones in this sample may be carry-over from other donors' samples. The CDR3 loop reads CASSRTSGNTGELFF. CDR3 in DNA: TGCGCCAGCAGTCGGACTAGCGGGAACACCGGGGAGCTGTTTTTT.